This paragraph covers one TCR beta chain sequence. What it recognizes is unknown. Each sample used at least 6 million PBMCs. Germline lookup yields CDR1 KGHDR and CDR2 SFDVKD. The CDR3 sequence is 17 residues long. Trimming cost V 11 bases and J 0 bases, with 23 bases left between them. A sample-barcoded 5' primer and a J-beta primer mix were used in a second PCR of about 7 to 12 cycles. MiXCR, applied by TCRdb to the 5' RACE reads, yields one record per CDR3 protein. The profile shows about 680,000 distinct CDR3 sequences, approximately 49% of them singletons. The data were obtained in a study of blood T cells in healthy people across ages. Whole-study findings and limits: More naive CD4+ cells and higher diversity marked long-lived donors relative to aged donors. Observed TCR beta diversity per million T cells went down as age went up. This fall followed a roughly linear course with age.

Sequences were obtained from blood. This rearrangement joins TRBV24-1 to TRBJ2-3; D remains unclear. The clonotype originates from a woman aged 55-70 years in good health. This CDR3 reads CAIRLRWSQPSTDTQYF. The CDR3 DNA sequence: TGTGCCATACGCCTACGATGGAGCCAGCCTAGCACAGATACGCAGTATTTT.